Below are 5 T cell receptor beta chains sequenced from a single sample in a study of T cells in Graves' hyperthyroidism and ophthalmopathy. There were TCR beta CDR3 regions amplified from RNA transcripts. In the first-round RT-PCR of the TCR CDR3, the HTBI primer set was used. TCRdb recomputed calls from the multiplex PCR reads with MiXCR, one row per CDR3 protein. This sample has about half a million distinct CDR3 sequences; approximately 20% occur once, and the top ten carry 47%. Material: blood. The receptors here all came from a man aged 35-49 years with Graves' ophthalmopathy.

The J gene is TRBJ2-3, the V gene TRBV18; tentative D call: TRBD1 (5 bases). The CDR3 runs 15 residues. The germline gives CDR1 KGHSH, CDR2 LQKENI. Between the trimmed V and J ends, which lost 2 bases and 3 bases, there was a span of 12 bases. CDR3: CASSPWAGRTDTQYF. The CDR3 nucleotides are TGTGCCAGCTCACCATGGGCAGGGCGGACAGATACGCAGTATTTT.

This clonotype was observed a handful of times. This chain uses TRBV28 with TRBJ2-7; TRBD2 matches 7 bases. J lost 7 bases, V lost 1 base, and 10 bases had no gene match. Germline CDR1 reads MDHEN; CDR2 reads SYDVKM. The CDR3 loop spans 15 amino acids. The CDR3 sequence is CASSLFSAGVWEQYF. The CDR3 region has the DNA TGTGCCAGCAGTTTATTTTCGGCGGGAGTATGGGAGCAGTACTTC.

The rearrangement uses TRBV19 and TRBJ2-7; D ambiguous. The CDR3 length is 13 residues. CDR1 is LNHDA, CDR2 SQIVND, per germline (reference sequence). V lost 3 bases to trimming and J lost 1 base, with 7 bases between them. CDR3 residues: CASSIWGSYEQYF. The CDR3 nucleotides read TGTGCCAGTAGTATTTGGGGATCCTACGAGCAGTACTTC.

This clonotype was seen a few times. V is TRBV20-1 and J is TRBJ2-1, with 9 bases fitting TRBD2. With 3 bases clipped from V and 4 bases from J, the junction kept 4 bases outside the gene matches. Germline V CDR1 and CDR2: DFQATT, SNEGSKA (reference sequence). The CDR3 consists of 14 residues. The CDR3 region is CSASSGRGYNEQFF. The CDR3 DNA reads as TGCAGTGCTAGTAGCGGGAGAGGATACAATGAGCAGTTCTTC.

This clonotype came up many times. This chain connects TRBV2 to TRBJ2-5; D unclear. This CDR3 is built from 15 residues. Germline-derived CDR1 and CDR2 are SNHLY and FYNNEI. V was shortened by 8 bases and J by 3 bases, with 19 bases between the two germline ends. CDR3: CASCRVMSREETQYF. The CDR3 nucleotides read TGTGCCAGCTGCCGAGTGATGAGTAGGGAAGAGACCCAGTACTTC.